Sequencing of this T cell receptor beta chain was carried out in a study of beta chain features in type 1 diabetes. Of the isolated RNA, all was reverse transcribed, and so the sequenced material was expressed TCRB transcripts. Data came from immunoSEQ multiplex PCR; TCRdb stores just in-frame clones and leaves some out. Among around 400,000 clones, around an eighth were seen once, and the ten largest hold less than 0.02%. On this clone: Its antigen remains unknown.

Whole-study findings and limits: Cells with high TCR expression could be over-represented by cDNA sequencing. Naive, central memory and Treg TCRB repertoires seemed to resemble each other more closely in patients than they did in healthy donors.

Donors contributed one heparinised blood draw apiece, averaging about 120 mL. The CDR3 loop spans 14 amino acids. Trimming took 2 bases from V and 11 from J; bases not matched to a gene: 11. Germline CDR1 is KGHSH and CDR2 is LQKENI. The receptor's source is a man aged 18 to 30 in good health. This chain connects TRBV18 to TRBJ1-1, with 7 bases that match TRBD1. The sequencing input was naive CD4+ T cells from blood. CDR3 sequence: CASSPKRDQGDAFF. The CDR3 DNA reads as TGTGCCAGCTCACCAAAAAGGGACCAGGGGGATGCTTTCTTT.